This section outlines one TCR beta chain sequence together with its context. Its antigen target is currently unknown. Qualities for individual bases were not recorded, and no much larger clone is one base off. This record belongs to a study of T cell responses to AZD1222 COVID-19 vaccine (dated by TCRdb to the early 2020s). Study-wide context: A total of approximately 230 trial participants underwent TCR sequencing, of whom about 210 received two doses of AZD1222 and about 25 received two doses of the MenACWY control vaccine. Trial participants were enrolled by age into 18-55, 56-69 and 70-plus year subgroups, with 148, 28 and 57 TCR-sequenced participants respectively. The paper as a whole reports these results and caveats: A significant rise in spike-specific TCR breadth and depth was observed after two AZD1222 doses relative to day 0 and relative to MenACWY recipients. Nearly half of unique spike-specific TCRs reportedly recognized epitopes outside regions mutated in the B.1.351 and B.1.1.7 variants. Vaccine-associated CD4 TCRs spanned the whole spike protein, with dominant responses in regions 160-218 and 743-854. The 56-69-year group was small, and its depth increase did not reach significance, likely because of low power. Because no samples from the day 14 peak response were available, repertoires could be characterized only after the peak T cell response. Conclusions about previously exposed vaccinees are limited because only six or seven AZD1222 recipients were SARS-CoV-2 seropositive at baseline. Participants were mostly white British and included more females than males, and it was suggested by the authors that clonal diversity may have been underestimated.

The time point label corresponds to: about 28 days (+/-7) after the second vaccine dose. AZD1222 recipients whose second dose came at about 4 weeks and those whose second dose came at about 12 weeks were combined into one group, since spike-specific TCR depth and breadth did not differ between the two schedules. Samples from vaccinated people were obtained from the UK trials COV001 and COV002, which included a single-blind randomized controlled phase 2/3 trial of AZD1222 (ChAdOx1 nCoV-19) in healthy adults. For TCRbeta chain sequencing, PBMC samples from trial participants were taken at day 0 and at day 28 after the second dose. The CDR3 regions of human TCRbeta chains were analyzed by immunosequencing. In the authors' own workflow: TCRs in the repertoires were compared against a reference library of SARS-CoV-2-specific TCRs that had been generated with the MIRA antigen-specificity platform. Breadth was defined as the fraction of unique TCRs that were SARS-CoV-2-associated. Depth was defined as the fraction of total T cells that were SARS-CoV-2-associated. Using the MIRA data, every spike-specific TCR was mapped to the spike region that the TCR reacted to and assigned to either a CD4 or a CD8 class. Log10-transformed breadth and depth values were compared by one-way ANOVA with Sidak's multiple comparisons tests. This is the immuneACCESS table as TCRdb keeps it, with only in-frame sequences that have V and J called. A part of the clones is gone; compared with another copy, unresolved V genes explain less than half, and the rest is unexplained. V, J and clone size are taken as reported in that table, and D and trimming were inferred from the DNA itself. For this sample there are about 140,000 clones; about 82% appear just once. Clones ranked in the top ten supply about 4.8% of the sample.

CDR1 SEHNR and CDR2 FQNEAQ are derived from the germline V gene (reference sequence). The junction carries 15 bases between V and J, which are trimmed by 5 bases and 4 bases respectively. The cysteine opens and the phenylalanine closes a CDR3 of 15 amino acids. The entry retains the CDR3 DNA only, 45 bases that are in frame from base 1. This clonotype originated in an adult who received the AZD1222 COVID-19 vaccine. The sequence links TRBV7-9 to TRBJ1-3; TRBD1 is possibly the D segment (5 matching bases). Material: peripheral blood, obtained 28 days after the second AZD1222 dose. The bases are TGTGCCAGCAGCCCCTTGGGGGATACGGGAAACACCATATATTTT. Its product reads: CASSPLGDTGNTIYF.